This T cell receptor beta chain was recovered during a study of blood T cell repertoires in COVID-19 (TCRdb year 2020). A note on the overall study: The collaborator samples originated in the United States, Italy and Spain and spanned the acute and convalescent phases of COVID-19. Samples were obtained from the ongoing ImmuneRACE study (first 160 participants) and from 1,000 to 1,500 subjects provided by 6 global collaborators. Sample metadata almost always included a de-identified subject ID, COVID-19 status, age in years and sex. Deeply sampled blood TCRbeta repertoires from subjects exposed to, actively infected with, or recovered from COVID-19 were included in the dataset. HLA class I and class II types, where available, came from metadata supplied by the sample provider rather than from assay-based typing. A freely available public database, intended as a resource for researchers studying the immune response to SARS-CoV-2, is where the repertoires were released. The prospective study material was composed of cDNA or gDNA derived from T cells, B-cell-depleted T cells, or PBMCs.

The germline V and J ends show losses of 7 bases and 7 bases respectively, and no gene match explains 14 bases of the junction. The germline V gene (reference sequence) yields LNHDA for CDR1 and SQIVND for CDR2. The CDR3 runs 16 residues from the cysteine to the phenylalanine. Solely the CDR3 DNA is kept, with 48 bases framed from the first base. Summary of the overall study and its limitations: The quantity of clinical and demographic metadata differed by source and by participant and was supplied without curation.

Enrolling through a virtual design, the prospective study's participants ranged in age from roughly 18 to 90 years and lived across 24 United States geographic areas. Cohort assignment in the prospective study relied on participant-reported clinical history from a screening survey and a study questionnaire. Recovered participants in ImmuneRACE Cohort 3 were defined as having two consecutive negative NP/OP PCR tests, clearance from a healthcare professional, or resolution of symptoms. In the prospective study, mobile phlebotomists collected whole blood, serum and a nasopharyngeal or oropharyngeal swab from each participant. Prospective study participants could optionally give additional blood draws and questionnaires over a roughly 2-month period. Prospective study blood samples were shipped either frozen or at room temperature before DNA extraction. Of note for this clone: What this receptor recognizes is not known. Base qualities are not provided; no much larger clone lies one nucleotide away.

The immunoSEQ Assay, a bias-controlled multiplex PCR, was used to amplify TCRbeta CDR3 regions from genomic DNA. The original methods were these. The number of nucleated cells in each sample was estimated from the amplification of reference gene primers within the assay. To quantify the absolute abundance of each unique TCRbeta CDR3 rearrangement, sequence reads were collapsed and filtered. For each sample, productive Simpson clonality was calculated as the square root of Simpson's diversity index across productive rearrangements. TCRdb mirrors the immuneACCESS table, restricted to in-frame sequences. Some clones are absent from its copies; in checked studies, under half trace to an unresolved V gene, and the reason for the others is unknown. That table is the source of V, J and clone size, and D and trimming were worked out from the DNA. This sample lists 250,000 to 350,000 clones; roughly 88% were detected once. Of the sample, around 0.9% falls within the top ten clones.

This TCR derives from a woman in her 30s who had recovered from COVID-19. Sample: PBMCs or T cells enriched from blood (not recorded which). This receptor chain uses TRBV19 and TRBJ1-4; 8 bases in the middle match TRBD1. The CDR3 here reads CASMGKGTGRSEKLFF. The nucleotides read TGTGCCAGTATGGGTAAGGGGACAGGCCGTAGTGAAAAACTGTTTTTT.